The rows below give T cell receptor beta chains drawn from one sample of a study of glioma-infiltrating T cells after dendritic cell vaccination. Only in-frame clones appear in the TCRdb table, and some are missing; sequencing was by immunoSEQ multiplex PCR. The sample records under 75,000 clones, more than 70% being singletons. The material sequenced was blood, taken after dendritic cell vaccination. Receptors were obtained from a human donor with glioblastoma. The CDR3 runs from the conserved cysteine through the conserved F or W. A D gene is named only where the DNA matches it firmly. The size entry is marked missing in some rows and otherwise reads once, few, many or a size class.

j_call d_call v_call clone_size cdr3_nt cdr3_aa
TRBJ2-3 . TRBV28 . TGTGCCAGCAGTTTAACTGCGACAGATACGCAGTATTTT CASSLTATDTQYF
TRBJ2-4 . TRBV7-9 . TGTGCCAGCAGCTTAGGGGCAGGTCTAGCCAAAAACATTCAGTACTTC CASSLGAGLAKNIQYF
TRBJ1-1 . TRBV5-1 . TGCGCCAGCAGCTTGGATTCAGGGTTTGGCACTGAAGCTTTCTTT CASSLDSGFGTEAFF
TRBJ1-6 . TRBV6-5 . TGTGCCAGCAGGTCTGCCCAAGGGGAACAATCCCCCCTCCACTTT CASRSAQGEQSPLHF
TRBJ1-4 TRBD1 TRBV5-1 . TGCGCCAGCAGCTTGGAAGCAGGGGGCGATGAAAAACTGTTTTTT CASSLEAGGDEKLFF
TRBJ1-5 . TRBV6-1 . TGTGCCAGCAGTGACTGGACAGCATCTAATCAGCCCCAGCATTTT CASSDWTASNQPQHF
TRBJ2-6 TRBD2 TRBV6-1 . TGTGCCAGCAGTGTCGGGGGGGGCCTCTTCTCTGGGGCCAACGTCCTGACTTTC CASSVGGGLFSGANVLTF
TRBJ1-1 . TRBV19 . TGTGCCAGTAGTCCCCCGTTTGGCCTCGCTGAAGCTTTCTTT CASSPPFGLAEAFF
TRBJ2-2 . TRBV4-3 . TGCGCCAGCAGCCAAGGACTCTTACACTCCCCCTCACGTCTGATAGGGGAGCTGTTTTTT CASSQGLLHSPSRLIGELFF
TRBJ2-3 . TRBV10-2 once TGCGCCAGCAGTGCATCCACTTTCGACTTACCTTATATTAGCACAGATACGCAGTATTTT CASSASTFDLPYISTDTQYF
TRBJ2-7 . TRBV7-6 . TGTGCCAGCAGCTTAGCGGCAGGTCCCCACGAGCAGTACTTC CASSLAAGPHEQYF
TRBJ2-5 . TRBV2 . TGTGCCAGCCTTAAAGAGCGTTTGGAGACCCAGTACTTC CASLKERLETQYF
TRBJ1-3 TRBD1 TRBV5-5 . TGTGCCAGCAGCTTGGGCCCGGACAGGGGAGGAAACACCATATATTTT CASSLGPDRGGNTIYF
TRBJ2-7 TRBD1 TRBV5-1 . TGCGCCAGCAGCTTAGGCGACAGGGGCTCCTACGAGCAGTACTTC CASSLGDRGSYEQYF
TRBJ1-6 . TRBV6-5 . TGTGCCAGCAGCCCAGGGCTCTCCTATAATTCACCCCTCCACTTT CASSPGLSYNSPLHF
TRBJ2-3 . TRBV30 . TGTGCCTGGAGCAAGGGGGTGAGCACAGATACGCAGTATTTT CAWSKGVSTDTQYF
TRBJ1-1 TRBD1 TRBV10-1 . TGCGCCAGCAGTGGACAGGGAACGAACACTGAAGCTTTCTTT CASSGQGTNTEAFF
TRBJ2-5 TRBD2 TRBV13 . TGTGCCAGCAGCTTAGGCCTAGCGGGGGCCGAGACCCAGTACTTC CASSLGLAGAETQYF
TRBJ2-3 . TRBV28 . TGTGCCAGCAGTTTCAGTTCTCGCACAGATACGCAGTATTTT CASSFSSRTDTQYF
TRBJ1-1 . TRBV21-1 once TGTGCCAGCAGCAAAATGAGCGTCCGGAGACAGCCCACTGAAGCTTTCTTT CASSKMSVRRQPTEAFF
TRBJ1-1 . TRBV19 . TGTGCCAGTAGCTACGGGGGGCGCGGGACTGAAGCTTTCTTT CASSYGGRGTEAFF
TRBJ1-1 . TRBV25-1 . TGTGCCAGCGGCTATGCGGGCCAACCCCCGGAGGCTTTCTTT CASGYAGQPPEAFF
TRBJ1-5 . TRBV10-3 . TGTGCCATCAGTGAGGGGCCCTTGGGAGGTCAGCCCCAGCATTTT CAISEGPLGGQPQHF
TRBJ1-4 TRBD1 TRBV7-2 . TGTGCCAGCAGCGAGCGACAGGGGTCCGGTAATGAAAAACTGTTTTTT CASSERQGSGNEKLFF
TRBJ2-3 TRBD1 TRBV6-5 . TGTGCCAGCAGGCCAGGGGGCGACGGCACAGATACGCAGTATTTT CASRPGGDGTDTQYF
TRBJ1-3 . TRBV29-1 . TGCAGCGTTGTGACAGCTAGCTCTGGAAACACCATATATTTT CSVVTASSGNTIYF
TRBJ2-1 TRBD2 TRBV11-3 . TGTGCCAGCAGCTCTAGCGGGGGTTACAATGAGCAGTTCTTC CASSSSGGYNEQFF
TRBJ2-3 . TRBV18 . TGTGCCAGCTCCCGTAACTCCGGGGATACGCAGTATTTT CASSRNSGDTQYF
TRBJ2-7 TRBD1 TRBV28 . TGTGCCAGCAGATTACAGGGGGCCCCTACCTACGAGCAGTACTTC CASRLQGAPTYEQYF
TRBJ2-2 TRBD1 TRBV19 once TGTGCCAGTAGCCCCCTCCTAGACAGGGAAGGAATCACCGGGGAGCTGTTTTTT CASSPLLDREGITGELFF
TRBJ2-2 . TRBV6-5 . TGTGCCAGCAGACCTCCGCGGGGCGTGACCGGGGAGCTGTTTTTT CASRPPRGVTGELFF
TRBJ2-7 TRBD1 TRBV19 . TGTGCCAGTAACAGGGGGTACTCCTACGAGCAGTACTTC CASNRGYSYEQYF
TRBJ2-3 TRBD2 TRBV5-4 . TGTGCCAGCAGCGGGCACAGGACTAGCGGGGGGCGCGGCACAGATACGCAGTATTTT CASSGHRTSGGRGTDTQYF
TRBJ2-1 . TRBV30 . TGTGCCTGGAGTTCCGACAGAGGCGCGAGCTCCTACAATGAGCAGTTCTTC CAWSSDRGASSYNEQFF
TRBJ1-2 . TRBV6-1 . TGTGCCAGCACCCCAAGGAGGGTTGGGGGCTATGGCTACACCTTC CASTPRRVGGYGYTF
TRBJ1-4 TRBD1 TRBV7-9 . TGTGCCAGCAGCTCCCGGACAGGGCGGGATGAAAAACTGTTTTTT CASSSRTGRDEKLFF
TRBJ1-1 . TRBV6-5 . TGTGCCAGCAGTCCCGAGGGTGAGACTGAAGCTTTCTTT CASSPEGETEAFF
TRBJ2-3 . TRBV25-1 . TGTGCCAGCAGTGAATACGGCGGAACAGATACGCAGTATTTT CASSEYGGTDTQYF
TRBJ1-1 . TRBV6-1 once TGTGCCAGCACTTTCTGGCCCACTGAAGCTTTCTTT CASTFWPTEAFF
TRBJ1-1 . TRBV4-3 few TGCGCCAGCAGCCAAAACAGGGCTGAAGCTTTCTTT CASSQNRAEAFF
TRBJ2-1 TRBD1 TRBV11-2 . TGTGCCAGCAGCACATACAGGGGAAGCTCCTACAATGAGCAGTTCTTC CASSTYRGSSYNEQFF
TRBJ2-7 TRBD1 TRBV18 . TGTGCCAGCTCACCAGGACAGGGGGCCGGCGAGCAGTACTTC CASSPGQGAGEQYF
TRBJ2-7 TRBD1 TRBV4-1 . TGCGCCAGCAGCCAAGGAGACAACAGGGGTTTCTACGAGCAGTACTTC CASSQGDNRGFYEQYF
TRBJ2-2 TRBD1 TRBV5-4 . TGTGCCAGCAGCTTATACGGACAGGGGGCGGACACCGGGGAGCTGTTTTTT CASSLYGQGADTGELFF
TRBJ2-7 TRBD1 TRBV28 . TGTGCCAGCAGCGGAGGACAGGGGGCCTCAAAGGGCTCCTACGAGCAGTACTTC CASSGGQGASKGSYEQYF
TRBJ2-7 TRBD1 TRBV18 . TGTGCCAGCTCACGCCCGGGACAGTCGTACGAGCAGTACTTC CASSRPGQSYEQYF